This passage covers 5 T cell receptor beta chains from one sample sequenced in a study of technical replicates of blood from several donors. TCRdb keeps only in-frame clones here, not all; method: immunoSEQ multiplex PCR. The sample yields over 50,000 clones, about 95% seen once. Source material: T cells isolated from PBMCs. The origin of the receptors is a human donor in good health.

A single count supports this clone. The CDR3 DNA is TGCAGTGCGGACGGGATCTACGAGCAGTACTTC. The encoded protein is CSADGIYEQYF. The chain joins TRBV20-1 to TRBJ2-7; a weak D match, TRBD2 (5 bases). The CDR3 loop spans 11 amino acids. V gave up 6 bases and J gave up 3 bases, with 9 bases separating them. Germline CDR1 DFQATT, CDR2 SNEGSKA (reference sequence).

This clone appeared a few times. The rearrangement joins TRBV10-3 to TRBJ1-1, with 8 bases fitting TRBD1. V gave up 6 bases and J gave up 8 bases; unmatched junction bases: 2. The CDR3 sequence is 11 residues long. Per the germline V gene, CDR1 is ENHRY and CDR2 is SYGVKD. Written as DNA, the CDR3 is TGTGCCATCAGGGGGACAGGAGAAGCTTTCTTT. As protein: CAIRGTGEAFF.

The chain uses TRBV11-2 and TRBJ2-2; TRBD2 matches 16 bases. CDR3 length equals 15 residues. With V trimmed by 10 bases and J by 5 bases, 4 bases remained unmatched. From germline, CDR1 is SGHAT and CDR2 FQNNGV. CDR3 amino acids: CAIGTSGGATGELFF. CDR3 coding DNA: TGTGCCATCGGGACTAGCGGGGGGGCAACCGGGGAGCTGTTTTTT.

The chain combines TRBV12-5 with TRBJ1-1; D unresolved. There are 18 residues in the CDR3. Germline V gives CDR1 LGHNT, CDR2 FRNRAP. V was cut by 0 bases and J by 4 bases, with 21 bases left in between. In DNA, the CDR3 is TGTGCTAGTGGTTTGGTACCCTCAGGACGGGTGGAGGTCACTGAAGCTTTCTTT. This encodes CASGLVPSGRVEVTEAFF.

This sequence joins TRBV9 and TRBJ2-7; D might be TRBD2 (6 bases). V was cut by 4 bases and J by 4 bases, with 21 bases left in between. CDR3 length equals 16 residues. Germline CDR1 reads SGDLS; CDR2 reads YYNGEE. The CDR3: CASSPRTWSGGYEQYF. The CDR3 coding sequence is TGTGCCAGCAGCCCCAGAACCTGGAGTGGAGGGTACGAGCAGTACTTC.